The 8 T cell receptor beta chains presented below share a single source sample, sequenced in a study of T cells after yellow fever vaccination. MiXCR, run by TCRdb on the 5' RACE reads, gives a single entry per CDR3 protein. The sample carries 150,000 to 200,000 distinct CDR3 sequences, roughly 8.8% recorded once. The starting material was CD8+ T cells sorted from PBMCs, obtained 45 days after the yellow fever booster vaccination. The receptors stem from a man aged 18-30 years who received the YFV17D yellow fever vaccine.

This clonotype was observed a few times. The chain recombines TRBV5-1 with TRBJ2-3; D is uncertain. V lost 0 bases, J lost 3 bases, and 8 bases lay in between. This CDR3 has 14 amino acids. Germline CDR1 is SGHRS and CDR2 is YFSETQ. This CDR3 is CASSLAEVTDTQYF. CDR3 sequence (DNA): TGCGCCAGCAGCTTGGCCGAGGTTACAGATACGCAGTATTTT.

CDR3: CASSSPGGASSYGYTF. In nucleotides, the CDR3 is TGTGCCAGCAGTTCCCCGGGGGGGGCGTCGAGCTATGGCTACACCTTC. The V call is TRBV12-3 or TRBV12-4, the J call TRBJ1-2, with D tentatively TRBD1 (6 bases). V gave up 4 bases and J gave up 4 bases, with 19 bases separating them. CDR3 length: 16 amino acids.

The rearrangement links TRBV9 to TRBJ2-1, with D perhaps matching TRBD2 (6 bases). This CDR3 contains 11 residues. Per the germline V gene, CDR1 is SGDLS and CDR2 is YYNGEE. Trimming removed 3 bases at V and 9 bases at J, with 7 bases between. The CDR3, as DNA: TGTGCCAGCAGCGCCGGGGGTGAGCAGTTCTTC. Translating it yields CASSAGGEQFF.

The genes are TRBV7-8 and TRBJ2-3, with TRBD1 matching 11 bases. CDR1 and CDR2 from the germline V gene are SGHVS and FQNEAQ. With V trimmed by 4 bases and J by 0 bases, 9 bases remained unmatched. The CDR3 is made up of 18 amino acids. The CDR3 DNA reads as TGTGCCAGCAGCTCCCGGACAGGGGGCATCTCTAGCACAGATACGCAGTATTTT. Translated: CASSSRTGGISSTDTQYF.

This clonotype was observed a handful of times. The CDR3 region has the DNA TGCGCCAGCAGCCAAGATCGTTGGGGTCCGGGACAGTGGCCAGGAGAGACCCAGTACTTC. It is translated as CASSQDRWGPGQWPGETQYF. This chain uses TRBV4-1 with TRBJ2-5; 7 nucleotides match TRBD1. This CDR3 contains 20 residues. J gave up 4 bases and V 0 bases, and 20 bases lay outside the gene matches. The V gene's germline CDR1 is MGHRA and CDR2 YSYEKL.

This rearrangement joins TRBV7-9 to TRBJ2-5, with D perhaps TRBD2 (6 bases). Germline V CDR1 and CDR2: SEHNR, FQNEAQ (reference sequence). The CDR3 totals 16 residues. The V end was cut by 3 bases, the J end by 2 bases, with 16 bases between. This chain's CDR3 is CASSLVTGTSQETQYF. The CDR3 nucleotides are TGTGCCAGCAGCTTGGTAACCGGGACTTCACAAGAGACCCAGTACTTC.

This clonotype was seen at least ten times. V is TRBV2 and J is TRBJ2-7; 8 bases map to TRBD2. The CDR3 has 14 residues. V shed 3 bases and J 6 bases; nucleotides not matched to a gene: 7. Germline V lookup: CDR1 SNHLY, CDR2 FYNNEI. CDR3 residues: CASSEMRGEGEQYV. In nucleotides, the CDR3 is TGTGCCAGCAGTGAGATGCGGGGGGAGGGCGAGCAGTACGTC.

This clonotype was counted only a few times. The chain employs TRBV9 and TRBJ2-3; D is possibly TRBD1 or TRBD2 (5 bases each). This CDR3 region has 15 residues. Deletions cut 3 bases from V and 0 bases from J, with 11 bases between. Germline V gene data show CDR1 as SGDLS and CDR2 as YYNGEE. CDR3 coding DNA: TGTGCCAGCAGCGGGTGGGGGAGAAGCACAGATACGCAGTATTTT. Translated: CASSGWGRSTDTQYF.